The source of this TCR beta chain is a study of glioma-infiltrating T cells after dendritic cell vaccination. Germline V CDR1 and CDR2: SEHNR, FQNEAQ (reference sequence). The CDR3 consists of 14 residues. V gave up 5 bases and J gave up 4 bases, with 11 bases separating them. Time point specified: after dendritic cell vaccination, including at tumor progression/relapse. Selection required adequate fresh-frozen tumor tissue plus more than two years' survival data. TCRB CDR3 was amplified from 2 ug genomic DNA or less. The protocol was immunoSEQ multiplex PCR, while the TCRdb copy is restricted to in-frame clones and leaves out a portion. The sample holds roughly 80,000 clones, around 90% seen once.

This receptor was taken from a human donor with glioblastoma. This material consisted of blood, taken after dendritic cell vaccination. The chain uses TRBV7-9 and TRBJ1-4, with D maybe TRBD1 (6 bases). The CDR3 sequence: CASSLGQINEKLFF. The CDR3 nucleotides are TGTGCCAGCAGCCTAGGACAGATTAATGAAAAACTGTTTTTT.